A selection of T cell receptor beta chains follows, all from one sample in a study of T-cell reconstitution after alpha-beta-depleted transplantation in children. TCRdb reprocessed the PCR reads via MiXCR and lists one record per CDR3 protein. Of a few hundred thousand distinct CDR3 sequences listed, about 18% are singletons. Material: PBMCs from the stem cell graft donor, obtained from the stem cell graft. These receptors all come from a human donor who donated a stem cell graft to a child with acute lymphoblastic leukemia. Each CDR3 is given with its conserved first and last residue. The D gene is left open where the match is weak. The size field is filled for only some rows; it gives once, few, many or a size class.

TRBV29-1	13	NA	TRBJ1-1	NA	TGCAGCGTCGGAAGAGGGGCAAACACTGAAGCTTTCTTT	CSVGRGANTEAFF
TRBV7-9	17	TRBD2	TRBJ2-7	few	TGTGCCAGCAGCCCCCGACTAGCGGATCTTTCTTCCTACGAGCAGTACTTC	CASSPRLADLSSYEQYF
TRBV20-1	18	TRBD2	TRBJ2-3	many	TGCAGTGCTAGAGGAGGGACTAGCGGGAGCGGCCCGACAGATACGCAGTATTTT	CSARGGTSGSGPTDTQYF
TRBV18	16	TRBD1	TRBJ1-2	NA	TGTGCCAGCTCACCACCGGGACAGGGGTCGAACTATGGCTACACCTTC	CASSPPGQGSNYGYTF
TRBV5-1	15	NA	TRBJ1-1	few	TGCGCCAGCAGCTTGGAAGGGAATCTCAACACTGAAGCTTTCTTT	CASSLEGNLNTEAFF
TRBV6-5	14	NA	TRBJ1-5	NA	TGTGCCAGCAGTTACTCAGGCAGAGATCAGCCCCAGCATTTT	CASSYSGRDQPQHF
TRBV5-1	12	NA	TRBJ1-1	many	TGTGCCAGCAGTTTAGTAGACACTGAAGCTTTCTTT	CASSLVDTEAFF
TRBV20-1	12	TRBD1	TRBJ1-2	NA	TGCAGTGCTGTCCGGGACAGGGTCGGCTACACCTTC	CSAVRDRVGYTF
TRBV10-3	15	NA	TRBJ2-5	NA	TGTGCCATCAGTGGGGGGCCAGGTACCCAAGAGACCCAGTACTTC	CAISGGPGTQETQYF
TRBV11-1	16	NA	TRBJ2-1	few	TGTGCCAGCACCCCTCGGGCGGGGAGCTCCTACAATGAGCAGTTCTTC	CASTPRAGSSYNEQFF
TRBV12-3/TRBV12-4	14	TRBD1	TRBJ2-4	few	TGTGCCAGCACCGCCGGACAGGGGGAAAACATTCAGTACTTC	CASTAGQGENIQYF
TRBV27	15	TRBD2	TRBJ2-7	few	TGTGCCAGCAGATCTGGGACTAGCGCGGCCTACGAGCAGTACTTC	CASRSGTSAAYEQYF
TRBV7-3	12	NA	TRBJ2-3	NA	TGTGCCAGCAGCTTAACGGGGAAGGATCCGTATTTT	CASSLTGKDPYF
TRBV5-6	13	NA	TRBJ1-2	NA	TGTGCCAGCAGCTTGGTGGGGAACGCCGGCTACACCTTC	CASSLVGNAGYTF
TRBV30	15	NA	TRBJ1-5	few	TGTGCCTGGAGTGAGTCAAGTCTTGGCAATCAGCCCCAGCATTTT	CAWSESSLGNQPQHF
TRBV4-1	17	TRBD1	TRBJ2-6	NA	TGCGCCAGCAGCAGTTACGACAGGGGAGGAGGGGCCAACGTCCTGACTTTC	CASSSYDRGGGANVLTF
TRBV4-2	13	NA	TRBJ2-7	NA	TGTGCCAGCAGCCAAGGGGCTTTCTACGAGCAGTACTTC	CASSQGAFYEQYF
TRBV10-3	14	NA	TRBJ2-7	few	TGTGCCATCAGGGACAGTTCCCCCTCCTACGAGCAGTACTTC	CAIRDSSPSYEQYF
TRBV4-1	13	NA	TRBJ2-1	few	TGCGCCAGCAGCCAAGTAGTGAGGAATGAGCAGTTCTTC	CASSQVVRNEQFF
TRBV3-1	14	NA	TRBJ1-1	NA	TGTGCCAGCAACCTCGGACATTTGAACACTGAAGCTTTCTTT	CASNLGHLNTEAFF
TRBV7-3	13	NA	TRBJ2-3	few	TGTGCCAGCAGCTTGGGACCGATAGATACGCAGTATTTT	CASSLGPIDTQYF
TRBV20-1	17	NA	TRBJ2-1	NA	TGCAGTGCTAGAGATCCTCGAGACGTGAGCTCCTACAATGAGCAGTTCTTC	CSARDPRDVSSYNEQFF
TRBV20-1	14	TRBD2	TRBJ2-5	few	TGCAGTGCTTTTCGACCTAGCGGCCAAGAGACCCAGTACTTC	CSAFRPSGQETQYF
TRBV7-9	12	NA	TRBJ2-7	NA	TGTGCCAGCAGCCACTACTCCTACGAGCAGTACTTC	CASSHYSYEQYF
TRBV7-9	15	NA	TRBJ2-3	few	TGTGCCAGCTCTGGGGACGGAGTACTCACAGATACGCAGTATTTT	CASSGDGVLTDTQYF
TRBV9	13	TRBD2	TRBJ2-7	NA	TGTGCCAGCAGCGAGCGGGAGGGATCCGAGCAGTACTTC	CASSEREGSEQYF
TRBV5-1	15	TRBD1	TRBJ1-1	NA	TGCGCCAGCAGCCGCCTCGACAGGGGGCCCACTGAAGCTTTCTTT	CASSRLDRGPTEAFF
TRBV12-3/TRBV12-4	14	TRBD1	TRBJ2-7	few	TGTGCCAGCAGTCTCGGGACAGGGCAGTACGAGCAGTACTTC	CASSLGTGQYEQYF
TRBV11-2	16	NA	TRBJ2-7	few	TGTGCCAGCAGCTTAGTCGTCCCGGGGGCGCGGGTCGAGCAGTACTTC	CASSLVVPGARVEQYF
TRBV20-1	15	NA	TRBJ2-2	few	TGCAGTGCCCCCGGGAAGTTAGGGGAGGCCGGGGAGCTGTTTTTT	CSAPGKLGEAGELFF
TRBV29-1	15	TRBD2	TRBJ2-7	many	TGCAGCGTCAGGACTAGCGGGTATAACTCCTACGAGCAGTACTTC	CSVRTSGYNSYEQYF
TRBV12-3/TRBV12-4	15	TRBD2	TRBJ2-2	NA	TGTGCCAGCACCCTTAGCGGGGCGAACACCGGGGAGCTGTTTTTT	CASTLSGANTGELFF
TRBV5-5	14	NA	TRBJ2-7	NA	TGTGCCAGCAGCTTGGAGCCGGGCCACTACGAGCAGTACTTC	CASSLEPGHYEQYF
TRBV20-1	13	NA	TRBJ2-7	NA	TGCAGTGCTAACGGGATCGTTTCCTACGAGCAGTACTTC	CSANGIVSYEQYF
TRBV7-3	15	NA	TRBJ2-5	NA	TGTGCCAGCAGCCCTACCGGGACTCCAGGGGAGACCCAGTACTTC	CASSPTGTPGETQYF
TRBV12-3/TRBV12-4	13	TRBD2	TRBJ2-1	few	TGTGCCAGCAGTTTCCCTAGCGGGAATGAGCAGTTCTTC	CASSFPSGNEQFF
TRBV19	11	NA	TRBJ1-3	NA	TGTGCCAGCGGAAATGGAAACACCATATATTTT	CASGNGNTIYF
TRBV19	17	NA	TRBJ2-2	once	TGTGCCAGTAGTCCCCCGACCGGGACACTTCACACCGGGGAGCTGTTTTTT	CASSPPTGTLHTGELFF
TRBV5-1	16	TRBD2	TRBJ2-5	few	TGCGCCAGCAGCTCAAACCTAGCGGGAGGGCAAGAGACCCAGTACTTC	CASSSNLAGGQETQYF
TRBV10-1	14	NA	TRBJ2-7	NA	TGCGCCAGCAGTGAGGAGGGGTCCCCCTACGAGCAGTACTTC	CASSEEGSPYEQYF
TRBV2	13	NA	TRBJ2-5	NA	TGTGCCAGCAAGCGCGGATACCAAGAGACCCAGTACTTC	CASKRGYQETQYF
TRBV19	16	NA	TRBJ1-5	NA	TGTGCCAGCCGGGACTTGCTCGTTTATAGCAATCAGCCCCAGCATTTT	CASRDLLVYSNQPQHF
TRBV27	17	NA	TRBJ1-4	NA	TGTGCCAGCAGTTATTTCCCCCCGCAGCGCCCTAATGAAAAACTGTTTTTT	CASSYFPPQRPNEKLFF
TRBV19	15	NA	TRBJ2-2	few	TGTGCCAGTAGTATAGGAGGGCCAGTCACCGGGGAGCTGTTTTTT	CASSIGGPVTGELFF
TRBV9	11	NA	TRBJ2-3	many	TGTGCCAGCAGCGTAGTATATACGCAGTATTTT	CASSVVYTQYF